This entry features one TCR beta chain sequence. Its antigen is not identified. The data belong to a study of PD-1 blockade in classical Hodgkin lymphoma. Whole-study findings and limits: Relative to healthy donors, newly diagnosed patients reportedly had lower baseline TCR diversity, which was reported as lower still in relapsed/refractory patients. By C4D1, diversity of CD4+ TCRs had risen significantly, whereas that of CD8+ TCRs had not.

The CDR3 has 16 amino acids. The V gene's germline CDR1 is GTSNPN and CDR2 SVGIG (reference sequence). Trimming pared 0 bases from V and 7 bases from J, leaving 16 bases between. With no exception, relapse followed autologous stem cell transplantation in all patients, and brentuximab vedotin exposure varied. Assay used: immunoSEQ multiplex PCR; TCRdb lists only in-frame clones, some missing. The repertoire consists of 25,000 to 30,000 clones, with around 78% occurring once and the leading ten covering 21%. The chain has TRBV30 and TRBJ1-6; possibly TRBD1 for D (5 bases). Sequencing was performed on peripheral blood mononuclear cells (PBMCs), taken before the second cycle of nivolumab. This TCR was recovered from a human donor with classical Hodgkin lymphoma. CDR3 residues: CAWSVSGRSGNSPLHF. Written as DNA, the CDR3 is TGTGCCTGGAGTGTTTCAGGCCGGTCAGGGAATTCACCCCTCCACTTT.